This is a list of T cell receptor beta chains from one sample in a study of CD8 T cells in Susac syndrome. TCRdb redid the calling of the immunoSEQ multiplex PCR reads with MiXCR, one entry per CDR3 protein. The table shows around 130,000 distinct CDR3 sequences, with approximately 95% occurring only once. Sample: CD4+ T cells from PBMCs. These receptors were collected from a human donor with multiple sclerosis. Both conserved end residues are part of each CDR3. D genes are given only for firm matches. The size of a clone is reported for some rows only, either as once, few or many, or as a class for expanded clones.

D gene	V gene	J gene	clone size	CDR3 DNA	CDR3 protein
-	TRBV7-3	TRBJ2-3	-	TGTGCCAGCAGTCGGGACGCCTCTAGCACAGATACGCAGTATTTT	CASSRDASSTDTQYF
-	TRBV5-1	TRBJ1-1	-	TGCGCCAGCAGCTTTTCCACAGGGTCCCCTATGAACACTGAAGCTTTCTTT	CASSFSTGSPMNTEAFF
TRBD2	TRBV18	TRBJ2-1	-	TGTGCCAGCTCACCACAGCGGGGGGGCGGTAGGAATGAGCAGTTCTTC	CASSPQRGGGRNEQFF
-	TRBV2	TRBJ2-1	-	TGTGCCAGCAACCCAGGAGGAATGGGTGAGCAGTTCTTC	CASNPGGMGEQFF
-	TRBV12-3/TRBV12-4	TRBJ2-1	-	TGTGCCAGCAGCCCCCGTGGGATTTTCGGGAATGAGCAGTTCTTC	CASSPRGIFGNEQFF
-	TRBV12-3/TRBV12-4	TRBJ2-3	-	TGTGCCAGCAGTTTATACCACAGGAGCACAGATACGCAGTATTTT	CASSLYHRSTDTQYF
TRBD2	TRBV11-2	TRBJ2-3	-	TGTGCCAGCAGCCCCGGAGCGGGAAGACTCACAGATACGCAGTATTTT	CASSPGAGRLTDTQYF
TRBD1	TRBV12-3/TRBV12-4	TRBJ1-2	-	TGTGCCAGCAGTTCCAACCTGAACAGGGGCCTAAACTATGGCTACACCTTC	CASSSNLNRGLNYGYTF
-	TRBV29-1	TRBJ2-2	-	TGCAGCGTTGATGGTCGTCCCGGGACGCCAGCCGGGGAGCTGTTTTTT	CSVDGRPGTPAGELFF
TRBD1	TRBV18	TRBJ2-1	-	TGTGCCAGCTCACCTCTGGGCGGACAGGGACTTGGCTATGAGCAGTTCTTC	CASSPLGGQGLGYEQFF
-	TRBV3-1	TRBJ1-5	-	TGTGCCAGCAGCGACAGGTGGAATCAGCCCCAGCATTTT	CASSDRWNQPQHF
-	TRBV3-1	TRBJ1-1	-	TGTGCCAGCAGCCAAGGGCCCAGGGTGGAGAACACTGAAGCTTTCTTT	CASSQGPRVENTEAFF
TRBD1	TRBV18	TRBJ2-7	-	TGTGCCAGCTCACCGGGACAGGGGAGGGCTGAGGAGCAGTACTTC	CASSPGQGRAEEQYF
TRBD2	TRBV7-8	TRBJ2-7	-	TGTGCCAGCAGCTATGCTAGCGGTGGGGAGCAGTACTTC	CASSYASGGEQYF
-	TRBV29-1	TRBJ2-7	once	TGCAGCGTGTCCCCAGATCACAGGGCACAAACCTACGAGCAGTACTTC	CSVSPDHRAQTYEQYF
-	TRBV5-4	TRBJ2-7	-	TGTGCCAGCAGCTGGCCGGGGGCCGAGCAGTACTTC	CASSWPGAEQYF
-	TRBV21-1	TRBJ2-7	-	TGTGCCAGCAGGCACTCGGGACGGCCTTACGAGCAGTACTTC	CASRHSGRPYEQYF
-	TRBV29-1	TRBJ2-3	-	TGCAGCGTTGCAGTCAGCGCAGATACGCAGTATTTT	CSVAVSADTQYF
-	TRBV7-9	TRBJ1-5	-	TGTGCCAGCAGCTTAGGGGCAGCCTTTAATCAGCCCCAGCATTTT	CASSLGAAFNQPQHF
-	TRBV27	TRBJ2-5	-	TGTGCCAGCAGTTTATCACGCTCCCGCCAAGAGACCCAGTACTTC	CASSLSRSRQETQYF
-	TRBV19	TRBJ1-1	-	TGTGCCAGTAGTATTAAAGGGGGGACGAACACTGAAGCTTTCTTT	CASSIKGGTNTEAFF
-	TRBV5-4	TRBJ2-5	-	TGTGCCAGCAGCTCGGGGAATCGTTCGGAGACCCAGTACTTC	CASSSGNRSETQYF